This record concerns one T cell receptor (beta chain) sequence. The antigen is not known. This record belongs to a study of cytomegalovirus exposure and HLA in healthy donors. Study-level background: Researchers found that about 82% of around 400 genotyped donors fell within the Caucasian-associated ancestry cluster. Study-level findings and limits: Clonal expansion was found to be greater in HLA-associated TCR beta chains than in equally common others in a later analysis. Indistinguishable V segments, including TRBV6-2 and TRBV6-3, were excluded.

The V gene's germline CDR1 is MDHEN and CDR2 SYDVKM. Trimming removed 4 bases from V and 8 bases from J, with 5 bases in between. There are 10 residues in the CDR3. Primers: 60 Vbeta forward and 13 Jbeta reverse. Clones were read by immunoSEQ multiplex PCR, and TCRdb kept only the in-frame ones, dropping some. This sample has 150,000 to 200,000 clones, with 75% to 85% found just once. The chain uses TRBV28 and TRBJ1-2; no firm D call. The sequenced sample was PBMCs. This receptor was identified in a woman between 45 and 60 years old in good health and CMV-seronegative. The CDR3 DNA reads as TGTGCCAGCAGTTATAAAGGCTACACCTTC. It yields the protein CASSYKGYTF.